The 6 T cell receptor beta chains listed next were all sequenced from one sample in a study of early T cells in non-severe SARS-CoV-2 infection. TCRdb independently ran MiXCR on the 5' RACE reads; one entry per CDR3 protein. The sample has approximately 20,000 distinct CDR3 sequences, 4.2% seen once; the top ten hold 7.2%. Material: whole blood. These receptors originate from an adult who was a healthcare worker with PCR-confirmed SARS-CoV-2 infection or an uninfected control (not recorded which).

This clonotype is medium-sized (0.01 to 0.1%). The genes are TRBV30 and TRBJ1-2, with no clear D. Germline-derived CDR1 and CDR2 are GTSNPN and SVGIG (reference sequence). V was pared by 3 bases and J by 5 bases, with 7 bases between. This CDR3 is built from 11 residues. CDR3 loop: CAWSLGYGYTF. Written as DNA, the CDR3 is TGTGCCTGGAGCCTAGGGTATGGCTACACCTTC. Complete variable domain (other parts from reference TRBV30 and TRBJ1-2): SQTIHQWPATLVQPVGSPLSLECTVEGTSNPNLYWYRQAAGRGLQLLFYSVGIGQISSEVPQNLSASRPQDRQFILSSKKLLLSDSGFYLCAWSLGYGYTFGSGTRLTVV.

This clonotype was found many times. The chain couples TRBV6-5 to TRBJ1-1; D call uncertain. V dropped 2 bases and J dropped 8 bases, with 12 bases sitting between them. The CDR3 consists of 13 residues. CDR1 and CDR2 from the germline V gene are MNHEY and SVGAGI. CDR3 DNA: TGTGCCAGCAGTTACGATTCAGCTACCGAAGCTTTCTTT. Translated: CASSYDSATEAFF.

This clonotype counts as medium-sized. The chain has TRBV20-1 and TRBJ1-6; D is undetermined. CDR3 size: 15 residues. Trimming shortened V by 0 bases and J by 7 bases, and 13 bases separated the two germline ends. The germline gives CDR1 DFQATT, CDR2 SNEGSKA (reference sequence). CDR3 bases: TGCAGTGCTAGAGACAATGGACGTGAGAATTCACCCCTCCACTTT. Amino acids: CSARDNGRENSPLHF.

This clonotype was observed at least ten times. The V call is TRBV27, the J call TRBJ1-6; no clear D gene. V lost 0 bases, J lost 5 bases, and 5 bases lay in between. CDR1 is MNHEY, CDR2 SMNVEV, per germline (reference sequence). The CDR3 extends over 14 amino acids. The CDR3 spells CASSLSYNNSPLHF. The CDR3 coding sequence is TGTGCCAGCAGTTTATCATATAATAATTCACCCCTCCACTTT.

This clonotype has ten or more counts. V usage is TRBV6-2 or TRBV6-3 and J usage is TRBJ2-5; D is undetermined. CDR3 size: 11 residues. Trimming took off 2 bases at V and 7 bases at J, with 5 bases between the two ends. Per the germline V gene, CDR1 is MNHEY and CDR2 is SVGEGT. The DNA for the CDR3 is TGTGCCAGCAGTTACGAGGTGACCCAGTACTTC. Its protein product is CASSYEVTQYF.

This clonotype was seen many times. CDR3 protein: CSAPLPLVNEQYF. The CDR3, as DNA: TGCAGTGCTCCCCTTCCCTTGGTGAACGAGCAGTACTTC. The chain is built from TRBV20-1 and TRBJ2-7; D is ambiguous. Trimming removed 5 bases from V and 5 bases from J, with 16 bases in between. This CDR3 comprises 13 residues. From germline, CDR1 is DFQATT and CDR2 SNEGSKA (reference sequence).